The 19 T cell receptor beta chains presented below share a single source sample, sequenced in a study of blood T cell repertoires in COVID-19 (TCRdb year 2020). Library prep was done by the immunoSEQ multiplex PCR assay. TCRdb took this table from immuneACCESS and kept in-frame rearrangements with V and J called. Such tables lack part of the clones; where checked against another copy, unresolved V genes explain under half of the gap, and the rest is unexplained. The table for this sample lists about 46,000 clones; roughly 87% of them were counted only once. The top ten hold about 7.7% of the sample. Sequenced material: peripheral blood. These receptor sequences come from a man in his 60s with active COVID-19.

The V and J genes are TRBV28 and TRBJ1-5; D perhaps matches TRBD1 (5 bases). Germline CDR1 and CDR2: MDHEN and SYDVKM. There are 13 residues in the CDR3. Trimming stripped 2 bases from V and 9 bases from J, with 11 bases between. The CDR3 protein is CASSLTGLGPQHF. In DNA form, the CDR3 reads TGTGCCAGCAGTTTAACAGGTTTAGGGCCCCAGCATTTT.

The genes are TRBV4-2 and TRBJ2-2; 7 bases match TRBD1. This CDR3 comprises 14 residues. Trimming took 2 bases from V and 6 from J; bases not matched to a gene: 3. Germline CDR1 reads LGHNA; CDR2 reads YNFKEQ. The CDR3 DNA sequence: TGTGCCAGCAGCCAATCAGGGGGTTCCGGGGAGCTGTTTTTT. It is translated as CASSQSGGSGELFF.

V gene TRBV19 combines with J gene TRBJ2-1; 10 nucleotides line up with TRBD2. The CDR3 contains 16 residues. With 5 bases clipped from V and 3 bases from J, the junction kept 7 bases outside the gene matches. Per the germline V gene, CDR1 is LNHDA and CDR2 is SQIVND (reference sequence). CDR3 sequence (DNA): TGTGCCAGTAGTGGGGTCGGGACTAGCGACTACAATGAGCAGTTCTTC. It codes for CASSGVGTSDYNEQFF.

The chain couples TRBV18 to TRBJ2-3; perhaps TRBD2 as D (5 bases). The CDR3 is made up of 15 amino acids. The germline V and J ends were trimmed by 4 bases and 3 bases, with 14 bases remaining between them. Germline V CDR1 and CDR2: KGHSH, LQKENI. CDR3 sequence reads: CASSLTLGVTDTQYF. The CDR3 DNA sequence: TGTGCCAGCTCACTCACCCTCGGGGTAACAGATACGCAGTATTTT.

V usage is TRBV30 and J usage is TRBJ1-1; D ambiguous. The CDR3 has 16 residues. Looked up from germline, CDR1 is GTSNPN and CDR2 is SVGIG (reference sequence). Deletions cut 2 bases from V and 1 base from J, with 17 bases between. This CDR3 is CAWSPLSIRRNTEAFF. As DNA, the CDR3 is TGTGCCTGGAGTCCTTTATCAATCCGGAGGAACACTGAAGCTTTCTTT.

J is TRBJ1-4 and V is TRBV11-2, with TRBD1 matching over 8 bases. The CDR3 runs to 16 residues. V dropped 5 bases and J dropped 3; count of bases not matched to a gene: 8. CDR1 and CDR2 (germline): SGHAT, FQNNGV. DNA for the CDR3: TGTGCCAGCAGCCCAGGGGGCCGGGAGGCTAATGAAAAACTGTTTTTT. Protein product: CASSPGGREANEKLFF.

This clone came up once. V is TRBV9 and J is TRBJ2-3; D is ambiguous. V was clipped by 4 bases and J by 6 bases, with 9 bases between them. The CDR3 runs 12 residues. CDR1 is SGDLS and CDR2 is YYNGEE in the germline V gene. In DNA form, the CDR3 reads TGTGCCAGCAGCTCCCCCGGGGATACGCAGTATTTT. Translated: CASSSPGDTQYF.

The V and J genes are TRBV6-6 and TRBJ1-6, with 9 bases that match TRBD1. The CDR3 has 16 residues. Germline assignment: CDR1 MNHNY and CDR2 SVGAGI (reference sequence). After removal of 5 bases from V and 6 bases from J, the junction contained 8 bases not matched to a gene. The CDR3 is CASSIATGGGNSPLHF. DNA for the CDR3: TGTGCCAGCAGTATAGCGACAGGGGGTGGTAATTCACCCCTCCACTTT.

The chain employs TRBV7-3 and TRBJ2-3; no firm D call. The CDR3 sequence is 13 residues long. V lost 4 bases to trimming and J lost 2 bases, with 7 bases between them. CDR1 and CDR2 (germline): SGHTA, FQGTGA. As DNA, the CDR3 is TGTGCCAGCAGCTCTCAGTCCACAGATACGCAGTATTTT. Translation: CASSSQSTDTQYF.

This clone was seen just once. The chain carries TRBV2 and TRBJ1-1; D not certain. V lost 1 base, J lost 1 base, and 10 bases lay in between. The CDR3 extends over 15 amino acids. The V gene's germline CDR1 is SNHLY and CDR2 FYNNEI. For the CDR3, the DNA is TGTGCCAGCAGTGAAGAAGGAGAGGGGAACACTGAAGCTTTCTTT. Encoded protein: CASSEEGEGNTEAFF.

V usage is TRBV29-1 and J usage is TRBJ1-5, with a weak D call TRBD1 (6 bases). The CDR3 is made up of 14 amino acids. Trimming left V 4 bases short and J 6 bases short, with 16 bases between. Per germline, CDR1 SQVTM and CDR2 ANQGSEA. The CDR3 loop reads CSVAAGDGSQPQHF. The CDR3 coding sequence is TGCAGCGTTGCGGCAGGGGATGGGAGTCAGCCCCAGCATTTT.

V is TRBV30 and J is TRBJ1-3; no definite D call. Germline lookup yields CDR1 GTSNPN and CDR2 SVGIG (reference sequence). Deletions cut 0 bases from V and 1 base from J, with 7 bases between. CDR3 length: 14 residues. CDR3 in amino acids: CAWSVPGSGNTIYF. The CDR3 nucleotides are TGTGCCTGGAGTGTACCCGGGTCTGGAAACACCATATATTTT. The full variable domain, rest sourced from reference TRBV30 and TRBJ1-3, is SQTIHQWPATLVQPVGSPLSLECTVEGTSNPNLYWYRQAAGRGLQLLFYSVGIGQISSEVPQNLSASRPQDRQFILSSKKLLLSDSGFYLCAWSVPGSGNTIYFGEGSWLTVV.

This chain joins TRBV7-9 and TRBJ2-7; D may be TRBD2 (6 bases). Germline CDR1 and CDR2: SEHNR and FQNEAQ (reference sequence). V dropped 4 bases and J dropped 2 bases, with 15 bases sitting between them. CDR3 size: 15 residues. CDR3 loop: CASSSGRGLTYEQYF. The CDR3 bases are TGTGCCAGCAGCTCGGGGCGGGGCCTAACCTACGAGCAGTACTTC. Using reference TRBV7-9 and TRBJ2-7 for the parts outside the CDR3, the full variable domain is DTGVSQNPRHKITKRGQNVTFRCDPISEHNRLYWYRQTLGQGPEFLTYFQNEAQLEKSRLLSDRFSAERPKGSFSTLEIQRTEQGDSAMYLCASSSGRGLTYEQYFGPGTRLTVT.

The chain combines TRBV28 with TRBJ2-1; 11 bases are shared with TRBD2. Per the germline V gene, CDR1 is MDHEN and CDR2 is SYDVKM. The CDR3 is 18 amino acids. V trimming: 4 bases; J trimming: 3 bases; junction bases outside the gene matches: 11. The CDR3 spells CASSSPSTSGGLYNEQFF. The DNA of the CDR3 is TGTGCCAGCAGTTCTCCCTCTACTAGCGGGGGCCTCTACAATGAGCAGTTCTTC.

This chain links TRBV3-1 (or the pseudogene TRBV3-2) with TRBJ2-2; the D is unclear. From germline, CDR1 is LGHDT and CDR2 YNNKEL (reference sequence). This CDR3 has 12 amino acids. Trimming shortened V by 6 bases and J by 9 bases, and 11 bases separated the two germline ends. Written as DNA, the CDR3 is TGTGCCAGCAGTCACCGGGTCCGGGAGCTGTTTTTT. Its protein is CASSHRVRELFF.

The chain combines TRBV7-3 with TRBJ1-2, with D possibly TRBD1 on 5 matching bases. This CDR3 has 11 residues. The V and J ends lost 5 bases and 8 bases respectively, with 9 bases between them. Per the germline V gene, CDR1 is SGHTA and CDR2 is FQGTGA. The CDR3 DNA sequence: TGTGCCAGCAGCGGAGGGACCGGCTACACCTTC. It is translated as CASSGGTGYTF.

This chain links TRBV7-9 with TRBJ1-1, with D tentatively TRBD1 (5 bases). The V and J ends lost 6 bases and 0 bases respectively, with 17 bases between them. There are 16 residues in the CDR3. From germline, CDR1 is SEHNR and CDR2 FQNEAQ (reference sequence). CDR3 sequence: CASSTSGYPLNTEAFF. The CDR3 region has the DNA TGTGCCAGCAGTACCTCAGGGTATCCGTTGAACACTGAAGCTTTCTTT.

This chain uses TRBV6-1 with TRBJ2-3; D unclear. The V gene lost 2 bases and the J gene lost 0 bases, with 3 bases spanning the gap. Germline V lookup: CDR1 MNHNS, CDR2 SASEGT. CDR3 length: 13 amino acids. The CDR3 bases are TGTGCCAGCAGTGAAATAAGCACAGATACGCAGTATTTT. It is translated as CASSEISTDTQYF.

J is TRBJ2-5 and V is TRBV4-2; D might be TRBD1 (6 bases). V lost 3 bases, J lost 7 bases, and 27 bases lay in between. The CDR3 contains 18 residues. Per germline, CDR1 LGHNA and CDR2 YNFKEQ. CDR3 sequence reads: CASSHRDRLRGNPTTQYF. The CDR3 nucleotides read TGTGCCAGCAGCCACCGGGACCGCTTAAGGGGGAATCCAACGACCCAGTACTTC.